A single sample is the source of the 10 T cell receptor beta chains below, sequenced in a study of spatial heterogeneity in lung cancer. TCRdb re-called the 5' RACE reads through MiXCR, storing one row per CDR3 protein. The data show approximately 81,000 distinct CDR3 sequences, with about 12% seen just once and roughly 4.5% held by the top ten. Time point: sample taken at primary tumor resection. TCRs were sequenced from unsorted whole RNA of tumor, nontumor lung or PBMC. The material was PBMCs, obtained at surgery. Receptors were obtained from a male donor with early-stage non-small cell lung cancer.

This clonotype was observed a few times. The chain couples TRBV7-9 to TRBJ2-7; the D is unclear. This CDR3 is 12 amino acids long. Trimming shortened V by 5 bases and J by 3 bases, and 8 bases separated the two germline ends. CDR1 and CDR2 from the germline V gene are SEHNR and FQNEAQ (reference sequence). CDR3 sequence (DNA): TGTGCCAGCAGCCACTACGACTACGAGCAGTACTTC. This gives the protein CASSHYDYEQYF.

This chain connects TRBV6-6 to TRBJ1-5, with a tentative D call TRBD1 (5 bases). The CDR3 has 15 residues. V lost 0 bases and J lost 4, with 10 bases in between. The germline V gene has CDR1 MNHNY and CDR2 SVGAGI (reference sequence). The chain's CDR3 is CASSYSTDLNQPQHF. In nucleotides, the CDR3 is TGTGCCAGCAGTTACTCGACAGACCTGAATCAGCCCCAGCATTTT.

The chain recombines TRBV5-5 with TRBJ2-5; 10 bases align to TRBD1. The CDR3 sequence is 16 residues long. J was trimmed by 4 bases and V by 3 bases; bases with no gene match: 9. Germline-derived CDR1 and CDR2 are SGHKS and YYEKEE (reference sequence). This chain's CDR3 is CASSWEGTGVRETQYF. The CDR3 DNA reads TGTGCCAGCAGCTGGGAGGGGACAGGGGTCCGAGAGACCCAGTACTTC.

This clonotype was counted many times. The V and J genes are TRBV3-1 and TRBJ2-1, with 8 bases lining up with TRBD2. V dropped 0 bases and J dropped 10; count of bases not matched to a gene: 8. The V gene's germline CDR1 is LGHDT and CDR2 YNNKEL (reference sequence). CDR3 size: 15 residues. The CDR3 sequence: CASSQDTSGVWEQFF. Written as DNA, the CDR3 is TGTGCCAGCAGCCAAGATACTAGCGGCGTCTGGGAGCAGTTCTTC.

The chain uses TRBV5-1 and TRBJ1-4; D is perhaps TRBD1 (6 bases). CDR1 and CDR2 (germline): SGHRS, YFSETQ. This CDR3 is 14 amino acids long. Trimming shortened V by 4 bases and J by 8 bases, and 15 bases separated the two germline ends. The CDR3 region has the DNA TGCGCCAGCAGCAGCCAGGGGCATCGAGAAAAACTGTTTTTT. As protein: CASSSQGHREKLFF.

This clonotype was detected a few times. The chain couples TRBV5-4 to TRBJ2-1, with D perhaps TRBD1 (5 bases). CDR1 SGHNT and CDR2 YYREEE come from the germline V gene (reference sequence). V lost 10 bases, J lost 0 bases, and 14 bases lay in between. The CDR3 is 14 residues long. Written as DNA, the CDR3 is TGTGCCTGCCAAGACAGTTTCTCCTACAATGAGCAGTTCTTC. Its protein is CACQDSFSYNEQFF.

This clonotype appeared many times. This chain links TRBV29-1 with TRBJ2-7, with D perhaps TRBD1 or TRBD2 (5 bases each). Trimming stripped 7 bases from V and 5 bases from J, with 15 bases between. The CDR3 runs 12 residues. Germline V gives CDR1 SQVTM, CDR2 ANQGSEA. CDR3 residues: CSAGLNDDEQYF. DNA for the CDR3: TGCAGCGCGGGGCTGAACGACGACGAGCAGTACTTC.

This clonotype was recorded many times. The J gene is TRBJ2-5, the V gene TRBV20-1, with D unresolved. Germline CDR1 reads DFQATT; CDR2 reads SNEGSKA (reference sequence). The V and J ends lost 2 bases and 0 bases respectively, with 16 bases between them. This CDR3 contains 16 residues. Here the CDR3 reads CSARPYLWYDQETQYF. The CDR3 coding sequence is TGCAGTGCTAGACCTTACCTCTGGTATGACCAAGAGACCCAGTACTTC.

This clonotype occurred a few times. The V call is TRBV5-1, the J call TRBJ2-3; D gene unclear. Germline-derived CDR1 and CDR2 are SGHRS and YFSETQ. Trimming cost V 0 bases and J 0 bases, with 8 bases left between them. The CDR3 is made up of 15 amino acids. CDR3 in DNA: TGCGCCAGCAGCTTGGAGGAGTCTAGCACAGATACGCAGTATTTT. Encoded protein: CASSLEESSTDTQYF.

Ten or more counts support this clonotype. The V call is TRBV7-3, the J call TRBJ1-1; no clear D. CDR3 length: 15 amino acids. Trimming removed 5 bases from V and 2 bases from J, with 15 bases in between. Germline CDR1 reads SGHTA; CDR2 reads FQGTGA. CDR3 amino acids: CASSLLTGRNTEAFF. The CDR3 region has the DNA TGTGCCAGCAGCCTCCTAACGGGAAGAAACACTGAAGCTTTCTTT. The full variable domain, in which reference TRBV7-3 and TRBJ1-1 provide the parts outside the CDR3, is GAGVSQTPSNKVTEKGKYVELRCDPISGHTALYWYRQSLGQGPEFLIYFQGTGAADDSGLPNDRFFAVRPEGSVSTLKIQRTERGDSAVYLCASSLLTGRNTEAFFGQGTRLTVV.